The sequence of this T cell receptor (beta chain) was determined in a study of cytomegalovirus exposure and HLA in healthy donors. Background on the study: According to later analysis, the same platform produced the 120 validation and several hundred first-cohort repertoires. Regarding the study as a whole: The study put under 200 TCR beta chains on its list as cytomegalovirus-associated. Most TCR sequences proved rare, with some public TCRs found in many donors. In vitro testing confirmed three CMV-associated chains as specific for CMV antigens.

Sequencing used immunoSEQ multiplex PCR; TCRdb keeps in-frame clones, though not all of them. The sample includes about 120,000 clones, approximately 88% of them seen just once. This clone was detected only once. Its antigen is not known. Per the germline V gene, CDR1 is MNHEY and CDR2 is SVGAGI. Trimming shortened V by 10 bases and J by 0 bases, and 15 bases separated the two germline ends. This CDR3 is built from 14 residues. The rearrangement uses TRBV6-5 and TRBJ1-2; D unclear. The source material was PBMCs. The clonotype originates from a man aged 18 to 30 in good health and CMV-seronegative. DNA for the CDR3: TGTGCCACCCAGAGGCGGGGAACTAACTATGGCTACACCTTC. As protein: CATQRRGTNYGYTF.